This T cell receptor beta chain was sequenced in a study of blood T cell repertoires in COVID-19. Study at large: PBMCs, B-cell-depleted T cells, or T cells were the source of the cDNA or gDNA that made up the material.

The CDR3 sequence is 15 residues long. Germline CDR1 SGHVS, CDR2 FQNEAQ. The J segment lost 2 bases and the V segment lost 5 bases, leaving 7 bases of the junction unmatched. TCRdb's table, derived via immunoSEQ multiplex PCR, lists solely in-frame clones and lacks some. Among 110,000 to 150,000 clones, roughly 88% were seen once, and the ten largest hold about 1.7%. Input material: peripheral blood. The rearrangement links TRBV7-8 to TRBJ2-5; 8 nucleotides agree with TRBD1. The clonotype originates from a man in his 70s with acute or convalescent COVID-19. The CDR3 DNA reads TGTGCCAGCAGCCCGTTGACAGGGGTTCAAGAGACCCAGTACTTC. This codes for CASSPLTGVQETQYF.